This record looks at one T cell receptor (beta chain) sequence and its context. Its antigen is not identified. This specimen belongs to a study of T cell responses to AZD1222 COVID-19 vaccine. Study-wide context: Both about-4-week and about-12-week second-dose recipients were combined. Study findings and constraints: CD4 TCRs linked to vaccination spanned spike, dominating at 160-218 and 743-854. Females made up more of the donors, who were largely white British, and clonal diversity may have come out too low. Nearly half of unique spike-specific TCRs reportedly avoided B.1.351 and B.1.1.7 mutated regions.

This CDR3 is 12 amino acids long. The germline V gene encodes CDR1 SGDLS and CDR2 YYNGEE. Trimming cost V 5 bases and J 6 bases; bases outside gene matches: 4. The data were produced by immunoSEQ multiplex PCR, yet TCRdb's version contains in-frame clones alone and is incomplete. The sample consists of fewer than 100,000 clones, 90% of them appearing once. The specimen was peripheral blood, collected on day 0 of AZD1222 vaccination. The rearrangement links TRBV9 to TRBJ1-2; 7 bases line up with TRBD1. This receptor was taken from an adult in good health. CDR3 residues: CASRTGIDGYTF. The CDR3 DNA reads as TGTGCCAGCAGGACAGGGATTGATGGCTACACCTTC.